The 10 T cell receptor beta chains below come from one sample, sequenced in a study of T cell responses to AZD1222 COVID-19 vaccine. Profiling relied on immunoSEQ multiplex PCR, and the TCRdb table lists in-frame clones only, not all of them. The sample lists tens of thousands of clones; roughly 84% were seen once. Sequenced here: peripheral blood, sampled on day 0 of AZD1222 vaccination. These receptors were collected from an adult in good health.

The gene calls are TRBV5-1 and TRBJ1-1; 7 nucleotides match TRBD1. The germline V gene encodes CDR1 SGHRS and CDR2 YFSETQ. The CDR3 consists of 14 residues. After removal of 4 bases from V and 4 bases from J, the junction contained 7 bases not matched to a gene. CDR3 sequence (DNA): TGCGCCAGCAGCCCAACGAACAGGGGCACTGAAGCTTTCTTT. Its protein product is CASSPTNRGTEAFF.

In nucleotides, the CDR3 is TGTGCCAGCAGCTTTCGGGGATTACGCACAGATACGCAGTATTTT. Its protein product is CASSFRGLRTDTQYF. V usage is TRBV7-2 and J usage is TRBJ2-3, with a tentative D call TRBD2 (5 bases). The ends were cut back, 3 bases at V and 1 base at J, with 11 bases in the middle. The CDR3 loop spans 15 amino acids. From germline, CDR1 is SGHTA and CDR2 FQGNSA.

This chain uses TRBV3-1 (or the pseudogene TRBV3-2) with TRBJ1-3, with no clear D. The germline CDR1 and CDR2 sequences are LGHDT and YNNKEL (reference sequence). The CDR3 covers 16 residues. V was trimmed by 1 base and J by 1 base, leaving 11 bases between them. CDR3 DNA sequence: TGTGCCAGCAGCCAAGTTCACCAACCGTCTGGAAACACCATATATTTT. Amino acid sequence: CASSQVHQPSGNTIYF.

The chain recombines TRBV2 with TRBJ1-5; tentatively, D is TRBD1 (5 bases). Germline-derived CDR1 and CDR2 are SNHLY and FYNNEI. The CDR3 loop spans 13 amino acids. V shed 5 bases and J shed 7 bases, with 12 bases lying between them. CDR3 in amino acids: CASSFRGGQPQHF. The CDR3 nucleotides read TGTGCCAGCAGTTTTCGGGGGGGACAGCCCCAGCATTTT.

This clone appeared a single time. This chain connects TRBV13 to TRBJ2-2; no firm D call. The V and J ends lost 1 base and 1 base respectively, with 1 base between them. Germline V CDR1 and CDR2: PRHDT, FYEKMQ (reference sequence). This CDR3 region has 13 residues. CDR3 in amino acids: CASSLENTGELFF. CDR3 in DNA: TGTGCCAGCAGCTTAGAGAACACCGGGGAGCTGTTTTTT.

This chain joins TRBV5-5 and TRBJ2-6; 7 bases match TRBD1. The length of the CDR3 is 17 residues. V shed 4 bases and J 0 bases; nucleotides not matched to a gene: 7. Germline values: CDR1 SGHKS, CDR2 YYEKEE (reference sequence). The CDR3 DNA reads TGTGCCAGCAGCCTCCAGAGGGGGCCCTCTGGGGCCAACGTCCTGACTTTC. The encoded protein is CASSLQRGPSGANVLTF. The whole variable domain, filled in from reference TRBV5-5 and TRBJ2-6, reads DAGVTQSPTHLIKTRGQQVTLRCSPISGHKSVSWYQQVLGQGPQFIFQYYEKEERGRGNFPDRFSARQFPNYSSELNVNALLLGDSALYLCASSLQRGPSGANVLTFGAGSRLTVL.

The chain carries TRBV2 and TRBJ2-1; D is unresolved. V lost 7 bases and J 10 bases, leaving 14 bases between the germline ends. In germline, CDR1 is SNHLY, CDR2 FYNNEI. The CDR3 has 12 amino acids. The CDR3 DNA reads as TGTGCCAGCAATTCCAACAGCCAAGAGCAGTTCTTC. Its protein is CASNSNSQEQFF.

The chain employs TRBV6-5 and TRBJ2-7, with D possibly being TRBD1 or TRBD2 (5 bases each). Germline loops: CDR1 MNHEY, CDR2 SVGAGI. V was clipped by 7 bases and J by 5 bases, with 12 bases between them. This CDR3 region has 12 residues. Here the CDR3 reads CASNSGAHEQYF. The CDR3 DNA sequence: TGTGCCAGCAACTCCGGGGCCCACGAGCAGTACTTC.

The rearrangement joins TRBV3-1 (or the pseudogene TRBV3-2) to TRBJ2-7; 7 bases fit TRBD2. The CDR3 has 16 residues. J was trimmed by 0 bases and V by 5 bases; bases with no gene match: 10. Germline lookup yields CDR1 LGHDT and CDR2 YNNKEL (reference sequence). The CDR3 reads CASSASWGGPSYEQYF. DNA for the CDR3: TGTGCCAGCAGCGCGTCATGGGGGGGACCCTCCTACGAGCAGTACTTC.

The chain links TRBV4-2 to TRBJ1-4; possible D gene TRBD1, 5 bases. Trimming shortened V by 1 base and J by 7 bases, and 19 bases separated the two germline ends. The germline V gene encodes CDR1 LGHNA and CDR2 YNFKEQ. The CDR3 has 17 residues. The CDR3 nucleotides read TGTGCCAGCAGCCAAGGGGAGGTTCCAGGGAGGGGTGAAAAACTGTTTTTT. Its translation: CASSQGEVPGRGEKLFF.